This entry lists 24 T cell receptor beta chains sequenced from one sample in a study of blood T cell repertoires in COVID-19. Data came from immunoSEQ multiplex PCR; TCRdb stores just in-frame clones and leaves some out. The sample has fewer than 50,000 clones; about 86% are singletons. Sequencing input: peripheral blood. These receptor sequences come from a woman aged 80 or over with active or convalescent COVID-19.

The rearrangement links TRBV12-3 or TRBV12-4 to TRBJ2-1, with D possibly being TRBD1 (5 bases). Trimming took 6 bases from V and 7 from J, leaving 13 bases between them. This CDR3 has 13 residues. CDR3 nucleotide sequence: TGTGCCAGCAGGTCGGACAAACTTAATGAGCAGTTCTTC. Translating gives CASRSDKLNEQFF.

V usage is TRBV5-1 and J usage is TRBJ1-6, with 7 bases lining up with TRBD1. Germline CDR1 and CDR2: SGHRS and YFSETQ. The V segment lost 4 bases and the J segment 9 bases; nucleotides outside the gene matches: 10. The CDR3 is made up of 15 amino acids. CDR3 region: CASSDMTGRPSPLHF. The CDR3 DNA reads as TGCGCCAGCAGCGACATGACAGGGCGGCCTTCACCCCTCCACTTT.

This clone has more than one count but fewer than ten. The rearrangement uses TRBV4-2 and TRBJ1-2; tentative D call: TRBD1 (6 bases). This CDR3 comprises 16 residues. Germline assignment: CDR1 LGHNA and CDR2 YNFKEQ. The V end was cut by 1 base, the J end by 4 bases, with 16 bases between. The CDR3 reads CASSQAIQGPSYGYTF. For the CDR3, the DNA is TGTGCCAGCAGCCAAGCCATACAGGGTCCAAGCTATGGCTACACCTTC.

V and J are TRBV24-1 and TRBJ2-1, with TRBD2 matching over 16 bases. Germline V gene lookup returns CDR1 KGHDR and CDR2 SFDVKD. CDR3 length: 17 residues. J was trimmed by 9 bases and V by 4 bases; bases with no gene match: 8. The CDR3 nucleotides read TGTGCCACCAGTGAGGTGGCCGGGACTAGCGGGAGGGTTGAGCAGTTCTTC. The encoded protein is CATSEVAGTSGRVEQFF.

This chain joins TRBV28 and TRBJ2-7; 11 positions agree with TRBD2. The CDR3 runs to 15 residues. The V gene end was trimmed by 6 bases and the J gene end by 5 bases; junction bases not matched to a gene: 9. Germline loops: CDR1 MDHEN, CDR2 SYDVKM. CDR3 region: CASSSMTSGIHEQYF. In nucleotides, the CDR3 is TGTGCCAGCAGCAGTATGACTAGCGGGATTCACGAGCAGTACTTC.

The gene calls are TRBV18 and TRBJ2-3; 9 positions agree with TRBD1. Germline CDR1 KGHSH, CDR2 LQKENI. This CDR3 spans 16 amino acids. The V segment lost 6 bases and the J segment 6 bases; nucleotides outside the gene matches: 13. CDR3 amino acids: CASSSMGQGISDTQYF. The CDR3 coding sequence is TGTGCCAGCTCGTCCATGGGACAGGGTATTTCGGATACGCAGTATTTT. The full variable domain, completed using reference TRBV18 and TRBJ2-3, is NAGVMQNPRHLVRRRGQEARLRCSPMKGHSHVYWYRQLPEEGLKFMVYLQKENIIDESGMPKERFSAEFPKEGPSILRIQQVVRGDSAAYFCASSSMGQGISDTQYFGPGTRLTVL.

The chain carries TRBV21-1 and TRBJ2-7; the table's D call TRBD1 went unverified against the DNA. TRBV21-1 counts as a pseudogene. This CDR3 spans 14 amino acids. This chain's CDR3 is CASSDPYRQGEQYF. CDR3 in DNA: TGTGCCAGCAGCGACCCATACCGACAGGGCGAGCAGTACTTC.

CDR3 protein: CASSSTGDTEAFF. In nucleotides, the CDR3 is TGTGCCAGCTCATCCACAGGGGACACTGAAGCTTTCTTT. V and J are TRBV18 and TRBJ1-1; TRBD1 aligns across 7 bases. The CDR3 covers 13 residues. CDR1 KGHSH and CDR2 LQKENI come from the germline V gene. Unmatched junction bases numbered 3, after V lost 5 bases and J lost 3 bases.

This chain links TRBV7-2 with TRBJ1-5, with 12 bases that match TRBD1. J was trimmed by 5 bases and V by 4 bases; bases with no gene match: 3. Germline CDR1 and CDR2: SGHTA and FQGNSA. This CDR3 region has 15 residues. The CDR3 loop is CASSSGTGGYQPQHF. CDR3 DNA sequence: TGTGCCAGCAGCTCAGGGACAGGGGGCTATCAGCCCCAGCATTTT.

This clone was detected a few times. The chain joins TRBV7-2 to TRBJ2-1; D possibly corresponds to TRBD2 (7 bases). V shed 2 bases and J shed 12 bases, with 20 bases lying between them. Per the germline V gene, CDR1 is SGHTA and CDR2 is FQGNSA. This CDR3 has 15 residues. CDR3 sequence (DNA): TGTGCCAGCAGCTTAAAGGGGGGACTAAGGTCGGGGCAGTTCTTC. It is translated as CASSLKGGLRSGQFF.

This chain joins TRBV28 and TRBJ2-7, with 8 bases matching TRBD2. This CDR3 comprises 15 residues. Trimming at V came to 6 bases and at J to 0 bases, leaving 7 bases not matched to a gene. Germline loops: CDR1 MDHEN, CDR2 SYDVKM. The CDR3 loop is CASSRGGFISYEQYF. As DNA, the CDR3 is TGTGCCAGCAGCCGCGGGGGGTTCATCTCCTACGAGCAGTACTTC.

The chain employs TRBV19 and TRBJ1-1, with D possibly matching TRBD1 (6 bases). The CDR3 runs 13 residues. The germline gives CDR1 LNHDA, CDR2 SQIVND (reference sequence). Trimming cost V 1 base and J 3 bases, with 6 bases left between them. Written as DNA, the CDR3 is TGTGCCAGTAGTATAGCAGGGGACACTGAAGCTTTCTTT. Residues: CASSIAGDTEAFF.

This chain links TRBV28 with TRBJ2-7, with 8 nucleotides matching TRBD2. CDR1 MDHEN and CDR2 SYDVKM come from the germline V gene. V shed 3 bases, J shed 3 bases, and the junction held 10 bases outside the gene matches. This CDR3 spans 16 amino acids. The CDR3 here is CASSFFTTSGYYEQYF. CDR3 sequence (DNA): TGTGCCAGCAGTTTTTTTACTACTAGCGGTTACTACGAGCAGTACTTC.

The rearrangement links TRBV28 to TRBJ2-7; 7 nucleotides agree with TRBD1. The CDR3 length is 17 residues. The germline gives CDR1 MDHEN, CDR2 SYDVKM. The junction had 11 bases not matched to a gene; V was cut back by 3 bases and J by 0 bases. Written as DNA, the CDR3 is TGTGCCAGCAGTTTTCGCCGACCGGGACAGCACTCCTACGAGCAGTACTTC. Translated: CASSFRRPGQHSYEQYF.

The chain employs TRBV28 and TRBJ2-7, with D possibly being TRBD1 (6 bases). The germline V and J ends were trimmed by 6 bases and 3 bases, with 15 bases remaining between them. The CDR3 has 14 amino acids. Germline V gene data show CDR1 as MDHEN and CDR2 as SYDVKM. Here the CDR3 reads CASSTTGSGYEQYF. CDR3 bases: TGTGCCAGCAGCACGACAGGCTCCGGCTACGAGCAGTACTTC.

V usage is TRBV7-3 and J usage is TRBJ2-3, with a tentative D call TRBD1 (5 bases). There are 15 residues in the CDR3. Germline V gene sequence: CDR1 SGHTA, CDR2 FQGTGA. The ends were cut back, 2 bases at V and 0 bases at J, with 9 bases in the middle. The CDR3 protein is CASSLYAGSTDTQYF. In DNA, the CDR3 is TGTGCCAGCAGCTTATATGCAGGGAGCACAGATACGCAGTATTTT.

The chain joins TRBV3-1 (or the pseudogene TRBV3-2) to TRBJ2-3, with 9 bases matching TRBD2. The CDR3 loop spans 19 amino acids. Germline values: CDR1 LGHDT, CDR2 YNNKEL (reference sequence). The junction had 14 bases not matched to a gene; V was cut back by 1 base and J by 3 bases. The CDR3 protein is CASSQAKYGREGPTDTQYF. The CDR3 DNA reads TGTGCCAGCAGCCAAGCCAAGTACGGGCGGGAGGGCCCGACAGATACGCAGTATTTT.

The rearrangement joins TRBV27 to TRBJ1-1, with D perhaps matching TRBD1 (5 bases). Germline V gene lookup returns CDR1 MNHEY and CDR2 SMNVEV (reference sequence). V was clipped by 3 bases and J by 0 bases, with 8 bases between them. The CDR3 is 14 residues long. This chain's CDR3 is CASSFRGLNTEAFF. CDR3 nucleotide sequence: TGTGCCAGCAGTTTTAGGGGCTTGAACACTGAAGCTTTCTTT.

The chain links TRBV29-1 to TRBJ2-1; 14 nucleotides line up with TRBD2. In germline, CDR1 is SQVTM, CDR2 ANQGSEA. The CDR3 totals 14 residues. V shed 4 bases and J 9 bases; nucleotides not matched to a gene: 5. CDR3 protein: CSVAGTSGRGEQFF. In DNA form, the CDR3 reads TGCAGCGTTGCGGGGACTAGCGGGAGAGGTGAGCAGTTCTTC.

The DNA for the CDR3 is TGTGCCAGCAGCGACACTCGAGACACGCCCCAGCATTTT. Protein product: CASSDTRDTPQHF. V is TRBV7-2 and J is TRBJ1-5, with D unclear. V lost 5 bases and J lost 9, with 14 bases in between. CDR1 is SGHTA and CDR2 is FQGNSA in the germline V gene. The CDR3 is 13 amino acids.

J is TRBJ1-1 and V is TRBV28; D possibly corresponds to TRBD1 (6 bases). The ends were cut back, 3 bases at V and 0 bases at J, with 8 bases in the middle. CDR3 size: 14 residues. In germline, CDR1 is MDHEN, CDR2 SYDVKM. The CDR3 region is CASSFGTLNTEAFF. CDR3 bases: TGTGCCAGCAGTTTTGGGACACTGAACACTGAAGCTTTCTTT.

The rearrangement joins TRBV11-1 to TRBJ2-5; a weak D match, TRBD2 (5 bases). This CDR3 spans 13 amino acids. Germline V gene lookup returns CDR1 SGHAT and CDR2 FQDESV (reference sequence). V was shortened by 11 bases and J by 5 bases, with 18 bases between the two germline ends. In DNA form, the CDR3 reads TGTGCCTCGAAATTTGAGGGCTTGGAGACCCAGTACTTC. This gives the protein CASKFEGLETQYF. The full variable domain, with the rest looked up from reference TRBV11-1 and TRBJ2-5, is EAEVAQSPRYKITEKSQAVAFWCDPISGHATLYWYRQILGQGPELLVQFQDESVVDDSQLPKDRFSAERLKGVDSTLKIQPAELGDSAMYLCASKFEGLETQYFGPGTRLLVL.

V and J are TRBV14 and TRBJ2-7; D might be TRBD1 (5 bases). V shed 4 bases and J shed 2 bases, with 15 bases lying between them. The CDR3 covers 15 residues. Per germline, CDR1 SGHDN and CDR2 FVKESK. The chain's CDR3 is CASSRSGRGAYEQYF. In DNA form, the CDR3 reads TGTGCCAGCAGCCGATCAGGGCGTGGAGCCTACGAGCAGTACTTC.

This clone was detected a few times. The genes are TRBV5-1 and TRBJ1-5, with TRBD1 as a possible D gene (5 bases). Trimming took 0 bases from V and 3 from J, leaving 10 bases between them. The CDR3 is 15 residues long. From germline, CDR1 is SGHRS and CDR2 YFSETQ. In nucleotides, the CDR3 is TGCGCCAGCAGCTTGGCTGGGGCCCTCAATCAGCCCCAGCATTTT. This sequence encodes CASSLAGALNQPQHF.